The 8 T cell receptor beta chains presented below share a single source sample, sequenced in a study of T cells in Graves' hyperthyroidism and ophthalmopathy (dated by TCRdb to between 2018 and 2020). To prepare the library, multiplex PCR was applied. TCRdb names Illumina HiSeq 2000 as the instrument used. TCR beta CDR3 regions were amplified from RNA transcripts. A first-round RT-PCR of the TCR CDR3 used the HTBI primer set with the Qiagen OneStep RT-PCR kit. TCRdb itself trimmed the public reads at Q25 with fastp, ran MiXCR and retained productive beta chains. All rows with the same CDR3 protein become a single entry with the most common DNA and genes. The sample table shows around 500,000 distinct CDR3 sequences, and around 15% are seen once. Together, the top ten hold approximately 32% of the sample. The specimen was blood. The receptor source for this set is a young woman with Graves' ophthalmopathy.

This clonotype was seen many times. The J gene is TRBJ2-1, the V gene TRBV7-2; 8 bases agree with TRBD1. CDR3 length: 21 amino acids. V dropped 5 bases and J dropped 6; count of bases not matched to a gene: 27. CDR1 is SGHTA, CDR2 FQGNSA, per germline. The CDR3 sequence is CASSQSPVRTGRFLFGNEQFF. The CDR3, as DNA: TGTGCCAGCAGCCAATCACCGGTCAGGACAGGGCGATTTCTGTTTGGCAATGAGCAGTTCTTC. Together with reference TRBV7-2 and TRBJ2-1, the CDR3 gives the full variable domain: GAGVSQSPSNKVTEKGKDVELRCDPISGHTALYWYRQSLGQGLEFLIYFQGNSAPDKSGLPSDRFSAERTGGSVSTLTIQRTQQEDSAVYLCASSQSPVRTGRFLFGNEQFFGPGTRLTVL.

This chain links TRBV7-9 with TRBJ2-7; 7 bases match TRBD1. Unmatched junction bases numbered 7, after V lost 1 base and J lost 7 bases. The germline V gene has CDR1 SEHNR and CDR2 FQNEAQ (reference sequence). The CDR3 runs to 14 residues. The CDR3 region has the DNA TGTGCCAGCAGCTTAGGACAGGGAGTTGAGGAGCAGTACTTC. Protein: CASSLGQGVEEQYF.

A few counts support this clonotype. This sequence joins TRBV28 and TRBJ2-7; TRBD1 agrees at 9 bases. V lost 5 bases to trimming and J lost 4 bases; unmatched junction nucleotides: 6. Germline loops: CDR1 MDHEN, CDR2 SYDVKM. CDR3 length: 14 amino acids. The CDR3 reads CASSTGQGTYEQYF. For the CDR3, the DNA is TGTGCCAGCAGTACGGGACAGGGAACGTACGAGCAGTACTTC.

The V call is TRBV9, the J call TRBJ2-3; D is unclear. Trimming took off 0 bases at V and 0 bases at J, with 11 bases between the two ends. CDR3 size: 16 residues. Germline V gene lookup returns CDR1 SGDLS and CDR2 YYNGEE. The CDR3 reads CASSVGSQTSTDTQYF. The CDR3 coding sequence is TGTGCCAGCAGCGTAGGGAGCCAGACTAGCACAGATACGCAGTATTTT.

This clonotype appeared a few times. This chain connects TRBV27 to TRBJ2-5, with 11 positions matching TRBD2. Germline-derived CDR1 and CDR2 are MNHEY and SMNVEV (reference sequence). This CDR3 has 15 amino acids. Trimming took 6 bases from V and 5 from J; bases not matched to a gene: 8. The chain's CDR3 is CASSILAGEGETQYF. For the CDR3, the DNA is TGTGCCAGCAGCATACTAGCGGGAGAGGGGGAGACCCAGTACTTC.

The table lists this clonotype with many counts. This chain joins TRBV7-3 and TRBJ2-1, with a weak D call TRBD2 (6 bases). Germline CDR1 and CDR2: SGHTA and FQGTGA. The CDR3 covers 13 residues. Trimming took 5 bases from V and 6 from J, leaving 11 bases between them. CDR3 in DNA: TGTGCCAGCAGCGTGGACTATACCAATGAGCAGTTCTTC. It encodes CASSVDYTNEQFF.

This clonotype was counted ten times or more. This sequence may be a read error, since a much larger clone differs from it by one base. The V call is TRBV6-2 or TRBV6-3, the J call TRBJ1-1; D not resolved. CDR1 MNHEY and CDR2 SVGEGT come from the germline V gene. The V end lost 7 bases, the J end lost 1 base, and 4 bases lay between the germline ends. CDR3 length: 11 residues. DNA of the CDR3: TGTGCCAGCATGGGGAACACTGAAGCTTTCTTT. Residues: CASMGNTEAFF.

This clonotype was observed many times. The gene calls are TRBV2 and TRBJ2-7; D gene unclear. The CDR3 totals 13 residues. V dropped 5 bases and J dropped 2 bases, with 10 bases sitting between them. Germline CDR1 reads SNHLY; CDR2 reads FYNNEI. The CDR3 coding sequence is TGTGCCAGCAGTCCAGCCCCTACCTACGAGCAGTACTTC. Its protein product is CASSPAPTYEQYF.